The 9 T cell receptor beta chains in this list originate from one sample, sequenced in a study of T cell repertoires in cytomegalovirus infection. TCRdb re-called the reads through MiXCR, storing one row per CDR3 protein. This table holds about 770,000 distinct CDR3 sequences, about 27% found once. These TCRs are of unknown antigen specificity. Here the sequenced sample was cultured CD8+ T cells from PBMCs, taken from culture after CMV antigen stimulation. These receptors were taken from a human donor in good health (CMV status not recorded). Some clones in this sample may be carry-over from other donors' samples.

This rearrangement joins TRBV6-6 to TRBJ2-4; 9 bases map to TRBD1. The CDR3 covers 14 residues. Germline assignment: CDR1 MNHNY and CDR2 SVGAGI (reference sequence). The J segment lost 8 bases and the V segment lost 6 bases, leaving 8 bases of the junction unmatched. The CDR3 DNA reads TGTGCCAGCAGACCACAGGGGGCGCGGGACATTCAGTACTTC. This sequence encodes CASRPQGARDIQYF.

This rearrangement joins TRBV6-5 to TRBJ2-5; TRBD2 matches 12 bases. The CDR3 length is 19 residues. V lost 6 bases to trimming and J lost 4 bases; unmatched junction nucleotides: 18. Germline lookup yields CDR1 MNHEY and CDR2 SVGAGI. The CDR3 DNA follows: TGTGCCAGCAGCTTCCTTTCTAGCGGGGGGGCCTCGGTTGGAGAGACCCAGTACTTC. Amino acid sequence: CASSFLSSGGASVGETQYF.

This clonotype was detected a few times. The chain uses TRBV20-1 and TRBJ2-4, with D perhaps TRBD1 (6 bases). This CDR3 region has 14 residues. V was trimmed by 0 bases and J by 6 bases, leaving 12 bases between them. Germline V gene data show CDR1 as DFQATT and CDR2 as SNEGSKA (reference sequence). CDR3: CSARDGGRGNIQYF. In nucleotides, the CDR3 is TGCAGTGCTAGAGATGGAGGCAGGGGAAACATTCAGTACTTC.

CDR3 nucleotides: TGTGCCAGCAGCTTACATTATGGTCTCGGGGGCTATGGGTCCTATAATTCACCCCTCCACTTT. Encoded protein: CASSLHYGLGGYGSYNSPLHF. The chain uses TRBV7-9 and TRBJ1-6; a possible D gene is TRBD1 (6 bases). The V gene's germline CDR1 is SEHNR and CDR2 FQNEAQ (reference sequence). CDR3 length: 21 residues. Deletions cut 2 bases from V and 1 base from J, with 24 bases between.

The chain recombines TRBV7-9 with TRBJ2-5; 8 bases match TRBD1. The junction had 3 bases not matched to a gene; V was cut back by 1 base and J by 2 bases. This CDR3 has 15 amino acids. Germline values: CDR1 SEHNR, CDR2 FQNEAQ (reference sequence). CDR3 protein: CASSLGDRPQETQYF. Here the CDR3 DNA reads TGTGCCAGCAGCTTAGGGGACAGGCCTCAAGAGACCCAGTACTTC. The entire variable domain, with the rest obtained from reference TRBV7-9 and TRBJ2-5, is as follows: DTGVSQNPRHKITKRGQNVTFRCDPISEHNRLYWYRQTLGQGPEFLTYFQNEAQLEKSRLLSDRFSAERPKGSFSTLEIQRTEQGDSAMYLCASSLGDRPQETQYFGPGTRLLVL.

There are many counts of this clonotype. The chain combines TRBV7-2 with TRBJ2-7; D remains unclear. Germline V CDR1 and CDR2: SGHTA, FQGNSA. This CDR3 spans 12 amino acids. Trimming cost V 5 bases and J 4 bases, with 9 bases left between them. CDR3 sequence (DNA): TGTGCCAGCAGCAATGTGGGTTACGAGCAGTACTTC. It encodes CASSNVGYEQYF.

Ten or more counts support this clonotype. The chain has TRBV12-3 or TRBV12-4 and TRBJ1-1; unclear D gene. This CDR3 is built from 12 residues. V lost 3 bases to trimming and J lost 6 bases, with 8 bases between them. This chain's CDR3 is CASSLTTAEAFF. CDR3 DNA: TGTGCCAGCAGTTTGACCACAGCTGAAGCTTTCTTT.

A few counts support this clonotype. The rearrangement joins TRBV28 to TRBJ2-1; the D gene is possibly TRBD1 (5 bases). This CDR3 is 14 amino acids long. CDR1 MDHEN and CDR2 SYDVKM come from the germline V gene. V was pared by 2 bases and J by 4 bases, with 9 bases between. CDR3 in amino acids: CASSLQGWYNEQFF. CDR3 DNA sequence: TGTGCCAGCAGTTTACAGGGTTGGTACAATGAGCAGTTCTTC.

This chain connects TRBV6-5 to TRBJ2-3; D is unclear. The V end lost 0 bases, the J end lost 4 bases, and 11 bases lay between the germline ends. This CDR3 spans 15 amino acids. Germline CDR1 and CDR2: MNHEY and SVGAGI. The CDR3 spells CASSYSRPRADTQYF. The CDR3 DNA follows: TGTGCCAGCAGTTACTCCCGTCCCCGGGCAGATACGCAGTATTTT.